This T cell receptor beta chain stems from a study of blood T cells in healthy people across ages. Findings and limits, study-wide: Calculation of diversity from one million T cells yielded estimates considered to be underestimates.

Using a J-beta primer mix together with a sample-barcoded 5' primer, a second PCR was run for about 7 to 12 cycles. A 12-random-nucleotide template-switch adaptor tagged each cDNA molecule. TCRdb itself ran the 5' RACE reads through MiXCR, one entry per CDR3 protein. The data show around 900,000 distinct CDR3 sequences, with less than 35% seen just once and 17% held by the top ten. With 3 bases removed from V and 3 bases from J, the gap between germline ends came to 5 bases. There are 12 residues in the CDR3. Germline V lookup: CDR1 LGHDT, CDR2 YNNKEL (reference sequence). A few counts support this clonotype. Its antigen is unknown.

This sequence originates from a woman of 80 years or more in good health. The sample taken for sequencing was blood. The chain is built from TRBV3-1 and TRBJ1-1; D unclear. Written as DNA, the CDR3 is TGTGCCAGCAGCCAGGCCGACACTGAAGCTTTCTTT. This codes for CASSQADTEAFF.